Presented here are 28 T cell receptor beta chains from one specimen sequenced in a study of T cells in Graves' hyperthyroidism and ophthalmopathy. From RNA transcripts, TCR beta CDR3 regions were amplified. First-round RT-PCR of the TCR CDR3 relied on the HTBI primer set. TCRdb processed the multiplex PCR reads anew with MiXCR; each CDR3 protein has one entry. This table has over 650,000 distinct CDR3 sequences, 45% appearing once. Sequencing input: peripheral blood or thyroid tissue (not recorded which). The receptors here all came from an adult man with Graves' disease, either hyperthyroidism or ophthalmopathy (not recorded which).

This clonotype has a handful of counts. V and J are TRBV20-1 and TRBJ2-5; D gene unclear. The CDR3 consists of 13 residues. CDR1 and CDR2 (germline): DFQATT, SNEGSKA (reference sequence). Trimming pared 3 bases from V and 7 bases from J, leaving 15 bases between. CDR3 in amino acids: CSASSGTRGTQYF. CDR3 DNA sequence: TGCAGTGCTAGTTCTGGAACAAGAGGGACCCAGTACTTC.

This clonotype was counted many times. V usage is TRBV5-1 and J usage is TRBJ1-1; 10 bases line up with TRBD1. The germline CDR1 and CDR2 sequences are SGHRS and YFSETQ. The V gene end was trimmed by 4 bases and the J gene end by 5 bases; junction bases not matched to a gene: 8. This CDR3 spans 15 amino acids. The CDR3 region is CASSTSWTGGTEAFF. The CDR3 DNA follows: TGCGCCAGCAGCACCTCTTGGACAGGGGGGACTGAAGCTTTCTTT.

In its sample, this clonotype was seen a few times. V gene TRBV5-1 combines with J gene TRBJ1-4; 7 bases fit TRBD1. The CDR3 loop spans 15 amino acids. Germline V lookup: CDR1 SGHRS, CDR2 YFSETQ. V was pared by 0 bases and J by 7 bases, with 6 bases of the junction left unmatched. As DNA, the CDR3 is TGCGCCAGCAGCTTGGGCCCAGGGGGGAGTGAAAAACTGTTTTTT. It translates to CASSLGPGGSEKLFF.

This clonotype occurred a few times. The rearrangement links TRBV7-9 to TRBJ2-7; the match to TRBD2 covers 8 bases. CDR3 length: 16 residues. V gave up 5 bases and J gave up 2 bases; unmatched junction bases: 11. Germline V gene lookup returns CDR1 SEHNR and CDR2 FQNEAQ (reference sequence). The CDR3 nucleotides read TGTGCCAGCAGCCAAGATTGGAGCGGGAGTACCTACGAGCAGTACTTC. It specifies CASSQDWSGSTYEQYF.

With respect to this clonotype: This may arise from a read error, as a much more abundant clone is one base away. This chain uses TRBV29-1 with TRBJ1-1; no reliable D call. V was cut by 3 bases and J by 8 bases, with 16 bases left in between. From germline, CDR1 is SQVTM and CDR2 ANQGSEA. The length of the CDR3 is 13 residues. This chain's CDR3 is CSVDYAWRGEAFF. The CDR3 DNA follows: TGCAGCGTTGACTACGCTTGGAGAGGCGAAGCTTTCTTT.

This clonotype was seen more than once but under ten times. As DNA, the CDR3 is TGTGCCAGCAGCTTAGGTGTGATCTACGAGCAGTACTTC. Encoded protein: CASSLGVIYEQYF. The J gene is TRBJ2-7, the V gene TRBV7-9; unclear D gene. V lost 1 base, J lost 3 bases, and 7 bases lay in between. Germline-derived CDR1 and CDR2 are SEHNR and FQNEAQ (reference sequence). The CDR3 length is 13 residues.

The chain has TRBV6-1 and TRBJ1-2, with 7 bases matching TRBD1. This CDR3 is built from 15 residues. The germline CDR1 and CDR2 sequences are MNHNS and SASEGT. With 9 bases clipped from V and 9 bases from J, the junction kept 19 bases outside the gene matches. CDR3 region: CARIERDSLSSSYTF. The CDR3 region has the DNA TGTGCCAGAATAGAGCGGGACAGCCTATCCTCAAGCTACACCTTC.

This chain connects TRBV20-1 to TRBJ1-4, with a weak D call TRBD1 (5 bases). There are 14 residues in the CDR3. Trimming left V 2 bases short and J 8 bases short, with 15 bases between. The germline V gene encodes CDR1 DFQATT and CDR2 SNEGSKA (reference sequence). CDR3 residues: CSARQGQGNEKLFF. Written as DNA, the CDR3 is TGCAGTGCTAGACAAGGGCAGGGTAACGAAAAACTGTTTTTT.

The rearrangement links TRBV19 to TRBJ1-5, with a possible D match to TRBD1 (5 bases). The germline V gene has CDR1 LNHDA and CDR2 SQIVND (reference sequence). CDR3 length: 16 residues. V gave up 5 bases and J gave up 1 base, with 15 bases separating them. The DNA of the CDR3 is TGTGCCAGTAGTCCCTGGGGACGGCACAGCAATCAGCCCCAGCATTTT. Amino acid sequence: CASSPWGRHSNQPQHF.

V usage is TRBV12-3 or TRBV12-4 and J usage is TRBJ1-6; 7 nucleotides match TRBD1. CDR3 size: 15 residues. The trim removed 6 bases at V and 6 bases at J, leaving 8 bases unmatched. CDR3 residues: CASSPGQALNSPLHF. The CDR3 DNA reads as TGTGCCAGCAGCCCCGGACAGGCCCTTAATTCACCCCTCCACTTT.

The V gene is TRBV7-8, the J gene TRBJ1-6; 8 bases map to TRBD1. V shed 5 bases and J 3 bases; nucleotides not matched to a gene: 6. The CDR3 runs 16 residues. Germline-derived CDR1 and CDR2 are SGHVS and FQNEAQ. The CDR3: CASSPGQGRYNSPLHF. CDR3 DNA: TGTGCCAGCAGCCCCGGACAGGGACGCTATAATTCACCCCTCCACTTT.

This clonotype has a handful of counts. The chain has TRBV2 and TRBJ2-5, with 8 bases matching TRBD2. V trimming: 7 bases; J trimming: 2 bases; junction bases outside the gene matches: 6. The CDR3 contains 14 residues. CDR1 SNHLY and CDR2 FYNNEI come from the germline V gene. The chain's CDR3 is CASNGGVQQETQYF. The DNA of the CDR3 is TGTGCCAGCAACGGGGGGGTGCAACAAGAGACCCAGTACTTC.

This clonotype was observed at least ten times. V is TRBV2 and J is TRBJ2-7, with 10 bases that match TRBD2. Germline V gene sequence: CDR1 SNHLY, CDR2 FYNNEI. CDR3 length: 14 residues. V was clipped by 7 bases and J by 5 bases; unmatched bases: 8. The CDR3 nucleotides are TGTGCCAGCACCAACGGTCTAGCGGGAGACGAGCAGTACTTC. As protein: CASTNGLAGDEQYF.

In this sample, this clonotype turned up many times. The chain employs TRBV24-1 and TRBJ2-5; D possibly corresponds to TRBD2 (5 bases). Trimming left V 4 bases short and J 4 bases short, with 15 bases between. Germline V lookup: CDR1 KGHDR, CDR2 SFDVKD. This CDR3 is built from 15 residues. CDR3 region: CATSDTLGSRETQYF. CDR3 coding DNA: TGTGCCACCAGTGACACCCTAGGGAGCCGAGAGACCCAGTACTTC.

In its sample, this clonotype was seen a few times. This chain joins TRBV14 and TRBJ1-1; D is ambiguous. The V and J ends lost 4 bases and 3 bases respectively, with 12 bases between them. The germline V gene has CDR1 SGHDN and CDR2 FVKESK. The CDR3 sequence is 14 residues long. This chain's CDR3 is CASSPTDEDTEAFF. The CDR3 region has the DNA TGTGCCAGCAGCCCTACGGATGAGGACACTGAAGCTTTCTTT.

V gene TRBV12-3 or TRBV12-4 combines with J gene TRBJ1-6; D perhaps matches TRBD1 (6 bases). V lost 1 base to trimming and J lost 4 bases, with 8 bases between them. The CDR3 spans 15 residues. The CDR3 reads CASSLEQGYNSPLHF. DNA for the CDR3: TGTGCCAGCAGTTTAGAACAGGGTTATAATTCACCCCTCCACTTT.

As for this clonotype: Lacking the conserved final phenylalanine or tryptophan, this CDR3 likely reflects a read error. The chain recombines TRBV7-8 with TRBJ2-2; either TRBD1 or TRBD2 may supply D (5 bases each). Per germline, CDR1 SGHVS and CDR2 FQNEAQ. V was pared by 5 bases and J by 8 bases, with 15 bases between. The CDR3 is 14 residues long. The CDR3 DNA reads TGTGCCAGCAGCCAATTCGAGGGGATAGGGGAGCTGTTTCTT. This gives the protein CASSQFEGIGELFL.

This clonotype was recorded at least ten times. V gene TRBV15 combines with J gene TRBJ1-4; 10 bases align to TRBD1. The CDR3 runs 16 residues. The V segment lost 4 bases and the J segment 2 bases; nucleotides outside the gene matches: 4. Per the germline V gene, CDR1 is LNHNV and CDR2 is YYDKDF (reference sequence). CDR3 loop: CATSTGQGGTNEKLFF. The CDR3 DNA sequence: TGTGCCACCAGCACCGGACAGGGGGGCACTAATGAAAAACTGTTTTTT. The variable domain in full, completed from reference TRBV15 and TRBJ1-4, reads DAMVIQNPRYQVTQFGKPVTLSCSQTLNHNVMYWYQQKSSQAPKLLFHYYDKDFNNEADTPDNFQSRRPNTSFCFLDIRSPGLGDTAMYLCATSTGQGGTNEKLFFGSGTQLSVL.

This clonotype was counted at least ten times. The J gene is TRBJ2-7, the V gene TRBV7-9; D may be TRBD1 (6 bases). Trimming stripped 4 bases from V and 5 bases from J, with 15 bases between. Germline V CDR1 and CDR2: SEHNR, FQNEAQ (reference sequence). The CDR3 covers 14 residues. CDR3 sequence (DNA): TGTGCCAGCAGCTCCCTGACAGGTCCGGACGAGCAGTACTTC. As protein: CASSSLTGPDEQYF.

The table lists this clonotype with many counts. The genes are TRBV20-1 and TRBJ1-2; D is ambiguous. The CDR3 extends over 14 amino acids. V was trimmed by 0 bases and J by 5 bases, leaving 13 bases between them. From germline, CDR1 is DFQATT and CDR2 SNEGSKA (reference sequence). DNA for the CDR3: TGCAGTGCTAGAGAGGCAGTTCCGGAATATGGCTACACCTTC. Protein: CSAREAVPEYGYTF.

The V and J genes are TRBV7-2 and TRBJ1-4; D is undetermined. In germline, CDR1 is SGHTA, CDR2 FQGNSA. Trimming cost V 1 base and J 7 bases, with 7 bases left between them. This CDR3 has 13 amino acids. CDR3 nucleotides: TGTGCCAGCAGCTTAGTGGGTCGTGAAAAACTGTTTTTT. Protein sequence: CASSLVGREKLFF.

The rearrangement links TRBV7-9 to TRBJ1-2, with TRBD1 identical over 12 bases. The V gene end was trimmed by 5 bases and the J gene end by 5 bases; junction bases not matched to a gene: 6. CDR1 and CDR2 (germline): SEHNR, FQNEAQ (reference sequence). The CDR3 is 15 amino acids. CDR3 sequence: CASSLGQGAKYGYTF. DNA of the CDR3: TGTGCCAGCAGCCTGGGACAGGGGGCGAAGTATGGCTACACCTTC.

The genes are TRBV2 and TRBJ1-5; D ambiguous. Trimming removed 8 bases from V and 5 bases from J, with 16 bases in between. CDR1 is SNHLY and CDR2 is FYNNEI in the germline V gene. This CDR3 is 14 amino acids long. The CDR3 DNA sequence: TGTGCCAGCTCGACAAGAAACGGGGATCAGCCCCAGCATTTT. Its translation is CASSTRNGDQPQHF.

V usage is TRBV7-8 and J usage is TRBJ1-3, with 10 bases fitting TRBD1. The CDR3 loop spans 16 amino acids. Per the germline V gene, CDR1 is SGHVS and CDR2 is FQNEAQ. With 1 base clipped from V and 4 bases from J, the junction kept 4 bases outside the gene matches. The CDR3 sequence is CASSLGGQGVGNTIYF. In DNA, the CDR3 is TGTGCCAGCAGCTTAGGTGGACAGGGGGTCGGAAACACCATATATTTT.

This clonotype was seen many times. The chain recombines TRBV7-9 with TRBJ1-1; TRBD1 matches 10 bases. Per the germline V gene, CDR1 is SEHNR and CDR2 is FQNEAQ (reference sequence). Trimming took 1 base from V and 4 from J; bases not matched to a gene: 6. The CDR3 length is 16 residues. CDR3 bases: TGTGCCAGCAGCTTAGTCTGGACAGGGGGGAGCACTGAAGCTTTCTTT. This gives the protein CASSLVWTGGSTEAFF. The full variable domain, its missing parts supplied by reference TRBV7-9 and TRBJ1-1, is DTGVSQNPRHKITKRGQNVTFRCDPISEHNRLYWYRQTLGQGPEFLTYFQNEAQLEKSRLLSDRFSAERPKGSFSTLEIQRTEQGDSAMYLCASSLVWTGGSTEAFFGQGTRLTVV.

The rearrangement joins TRBV12-3 or TRBV12-4 to TRBJ1-5; D not certain. V was pared by 6 bases and J by 12 bases, with 15 bases between. This CDR3 contains 12 residues. The CDR3 DNA follows: TGTGCCAGCAGAATCGGACCTCATGACCAGCATTTT. It is translated as CASRIGPHDQHF.

This clonotype came up many times. The CDR3 protein is CASSPEVGNYGYTF. CDR3 nucleotides: TGTGCCAGCAGCCCCGAGGTAGGGAACTATGGCTACACCTTC. This rearrangement joins TRBV5-6 to TRBJ1-2, with D unclear. CDR3 length equals 14 residues. CDR1 and CDR2 (germline): SGHDT, YYEEEE. Deletions cut 4 bases from V and 2 bases from J, with 12 bases between. Drawing the rest from reference TRBV5-6 and TRBJ1-2, the complete variable domain is DAGVTQSPTHLIKTRGQQVTLRCSPKSGHDTVSWYQQALGQGPQFIFQYYEEEERQRGNFPDRFSGHQFPNYSSELNVNALLLGDSALYLCASSPEVGNYGYTFGSGTRLTVV.

The chain has TRBV20-1 and TRBJ1-3, with D unresolved. The CDR3 consists of 15 residues. V lost 0 bases and J 2 bases, leaving 11 bases between the germline ends. The germline V gene encodes CDR1 DFQATT and CDR2 SNEGSKA (reference sequence). CDR3 sequence: CSARDSEAPGNTIYF. Here the CDR3 DNA reads TGCAGTGCTAGAGACTCTGAAGCCCCTGGAAACACCATATATTTT.